This is a list of T cell receptor beta chains from one sample in a study of T cells after yellow fever vaccination. MiXCR, run by TCRdb on the 5' RACE reads, gives a single entry per CDR3 protein. The table includes hundreds of thousands of distinct CDR3 sequences, about 19% detected once. The specimen was PBMCs, collected before the yellow fever booster vaccination. The receptors were gathered from a man aged 18 to 30 who received the YFV17D yellow fever vaccine. Both conserved end residues are part of each CDR3. The order of the fields is CDR3 protein, CDR3 DNA, clone size, V gene, D gene, J gene. A D gene is named only where the DNA matches it firmly. Expanded clones are given a class, and other clones once, few, many or no size at all.

CDR3: CASSVGRGDSPLHF; DNA: TGTGCCAGCAGTGTTGGCAGGGGAGATTCACCCCTCCACTTT; size: NA; V: TRBV2; D: NA; J: TRBJ1-6
CDR3: CASSQDTDGISTDTQYF; DNA: TGCGCCAGCAGCCAAGATACGGACGGGATTAGCACAGATACGCAGTATTTT; size: NA; V: TRBV4-1; D: NA; J: TRBJ2-3
CDR3: CASSPSTGGQPQHF; DNA: TGTGCCAGCAGCCCCTCGACGGGCGGACAGCCCCAGCATTTT; size: NA; V: TRBV7-6; D: NA; J: TRBJ1-5
CDR3: CSAREPTGTGFGYTF; DNA: TGCAGTGCTAGAGAGCCAACCGGGACAGGGTTTGGCTACACCTTC; size: NA; V: TRBV20-1; D: TRBD1; J: TRBJ1-2
CDR3: CASVRIPGYGYTF; DNA: TGTGCCAGCGTGCGCATTCCAGGCTATGGCTACACCTTC; size: few; V: TRBV12-3/TRBV12-4; D: NA; J: TRBJ1-2
CDR3: CASSLLYGTEAFF; DNA: TGTGCCAGCAGCCTACTCTACGGCACTGAAGCTTTCTTT; size: NA; V: TRBV6-2/TRBV6-3; D: NA; J: TRBJ1-1
CDR3: CAISKLGGTSTDTQYF; DNA: TGTGCCATCAGTAAACTCGGGGGCACTAGCACAGATACGCAGTATTTT; size: NA; V: TRBV10-3; D: NA; J: TRBJ2-3
CDR3: CASSARDRGNEQFF; DNA: TGTGCCAGCAGCGCCCGGGACAGGGGGAATGAGCAGTTCTTC; size: NA; V: TRBV7-9; D: TRBD1; J: TRBJ2-1
CDR3: CASSVAGGFTGELFF; DNA: TGTGCCAGCAGCGTAGCGGGCGGCTTCACCGGGGAGCTGTTTTTT; size: few; V: TRBV9; D: NA; J: TRBJ2-2
CDR3: CASSQAPAGGLAGELFF; DNA: TGCGCCAGCAGCCAAGCCCCGGCGGGGGGGCTGGCCGGGGAGCTGTTTTTT; size: NA; V: TRBV4-1; D: TRBD2; J: TRBJ2-2
CDR3: CASRFTGYSEQFF; DNA: TGTGCCAGCAGATTCACAGGTTACTCGGAGCAGTTCTTC; size: few; V: TRBV6-2/TRBV6-3; D: NA; J: TRBJ2-1
CDR3: CASSSLAGSSYNEQFF; DNA: TGTGCCAGCAGTTCCCTAGCGGGGAGCTCCTACAATGAGCAGTTCTTC; size: many; V: TRBV12-3/TRBV12-4; D: TRBD2; J: TRBJ2-1
CDR3: CSARKPGGLGNQPQHF; DNA: TGCAGTGCTAGGAAGCCCGGAGGTCTGGGAAATCAGCCCCAGCATTTT; size: NA; V: TRBV20-1; D: NA; J: TRBJ1-5
CDR3: CASISGGTQYF; DNA: TGTGCCAGCATCTCAGGGGGGACCCAGTACTTC; size: NA; V: TRBV6-5; D: TRBD1; J: TRBJ2-5
CDR3: CASSQTGPNEQFF; DNA: TGTGCCAGCAGCCAGACAGGGCCTAATGAGCAGTTCTTC; size: NA; V: TRBV12-3/TRBV12-4; D: TRBD1; J: TRBJ2-1
CDR3: CSARGQEITYEQYF; DNA: TGCAGTGCGCGGGGACAGGAGATCACCTACGAGCAGTACTTC; size: NA; V: TRBV20-1; D: TRBD1; J: TRBJ2-7
CDR3: CSVGPGGDGPQHF; DNA: TGCAGCGTCGGCCCCGGGGGGGATGGGCCCCAGCATTTT; size: NA; V: TRBV29-1; D: NA; J: TRBJ1-5
CDR3: CASSWDGTYNEQFF; DNA: TGTGCCAGCAGCTGGGACGGGACCTACAATGAGCAGTTCTTC; size: few; V: TRBV7-9; D: NA; J: TRBJ2-1
CDR3: CSAQDSSGAEAFF; DNA: TGCAGTGCTCAGGACAGCTCTGGGGCTGAAGCTTTCTTT; size: few; V: TRBV20-1; D: NA; J: TRBJ1-1
CDR3: CASSRRQGAHLYNSPLHF; DNA: TGTGCCAGCAGTCGGAGACAGGGGGCTCACCTCTATAATTCACCCCTCCACTTT; size: many; V: TRBV7-9; D: TRBD1; J: TRBJ1-6
CDR3: CSVGRDEAFF; DNA: TGCAGCGTTGGACGCGACGAGGCTTTCTTT; size: NA; V: TRBV29-1; D: NA; J: TRBJ1-1
CDR3: CASSSAGEGVTEAFF; DNA: TGTGCCAGCAGTTCAGCGGGGGAGGGGGTCACTGAAGCTTTCTTT; size: few; V: TRBV6-5; D: NA; J: TRBJ1-1
CDR3: CASSPDLGAKNIQYF; DNA: TGTGCCAGCTCACCGGACTTAGGGGCCAAAAACATTCAGTACTTC; size: few; V: TRBV18; D: NA; J: TRBJ2-4
CDR3: CATSDTRGLGNEQFF; DNA: TGTGCCACCAGTGATACAAGGGGGCTTGGCAATGAGCAGTTCTTC; size: few; V: TRBV24-1; D: TRBD1; J: TRBJ2-1
CDR3: CSITRNTEAFF; DNA: TGCAGTATCACAAGGAACACTGAAGCTTTCTTT; size: few; V: TRBV20-1; D: NA; J: TRBJ1-1
CDR3: CSGERGRPTDTQYF; DNA: TGCAGTGGGGAGCGGGGTAGACCCACAGATACGCAGTATTTT; size: few; V: TRBV20-1; D: TRBD2; J: TRBJ2-3
CDR3: CASSSERGRGADTQYF; DNA: TGTGCCAGCAGCTCGGAAAGGGGGCGTGGGGCAGATACGCAGTATTTT; size: few; V: TRBV7-9; D: TRBD1; J: TRBJ2-3
CDR3: CASRTTRRLGRDRGETQYF; DNA: TGTGCCAGCAGGACAACTAGACGGCTAGGACGAGACCGTGGGGAGACCCAGTACTTC; size: NA; V: TRBV6-4; D: NA; J: TRBJ2-5
CDR3: CAISRGTVNTEAFF; DNA: TGTGCCATCAGCCGCGGGACAGTGAACACTGAAGCTTTCTTT; size: many; V: TRBV10-3; D: TRBD1; J: TRBJ1-1
CDR3: CASSYTGLGAWDTGELFF; DNA: TGTGCCAGCAGTTACACTGGGTTGGGGGCTTGGGACACCGGGGAGCTGTTTTTT; size: NA; V: TRBV6-5; D: NA; J: TRBJ2-2
CDR3: CASNQGTGSLMNTEAFF; DNA: TGTGCCAGCAATCAAGGGACAGGGTCCCTGATGAACACTGAAGCTTTCTTT; size: NA; V: TRBV12-3/TRBV12-4; D: TRBD1; J: TRBJ1-1
CDR3: CASRRPNSGANVLTF; DNA: TGTGCCAGCAGGCGACCAAACTCTGGGGCCAACGTCCTGACTTTC; size: many; V: TRBV6-6; D: NA; J: TRBJ2-6
CDR3: CASSPPQGTYYGYTF; DNA: TGTGCCAGCTCACCACCTCAGGGGACGTACTATGGCTACACCTTC; size: NA; V: TRBV18; D: NA; J: TRBJ1-2
CDR3: CASSARRGNTIYF; DNA: TGTGCCAGCAGTGCAAGGCGAGGAAACACCATATATTTT; size: few; V: TRBV12-3/TRBV12-4; D: NA; J: TRBJ1-3
CDR3: CASSASKNTEAFF; DNA: TGTGCCAGCAGCGCATCGAAGAACACTGAAGCTTTCTTT; size: NA; V: TRBV7-7; D: NA; J: TRBJ1-1
CDR3: CASSGGYSGANVLTF; DNA: TGTGCCAGCAGTGGGGGCTACTCTGGGGCCAACGTCCTGACTTTC; size: few; V: TRBV7-9; D: NA; J: TRBJ2-6
CDR3: CASSANREAHIQYF; DNA: TGTGCCAGCAGCGCTAACAGGGAGGCGCACATTCAGTACTTC; size: few; V: TRBV9; D: NA; J: TRBJ2-4
CDR3: CASSPMSLGGRAFF; DNA: TGTGCCAGCAGTCCTATGTCACTTGGAGGAAGGGCTTTCTTT; size: NA; V: TRBV27; D: NA; J: TRBJ1-1
CDR3: CASSWEVIYNEQFF; DNA: TGCGCCAGCAGCTGGGAGGTTATTTACAATGAGCAGTTCTTC; size: NA; V: TRBV5-1; D: NA; J: TRBJ2-1
CDR3: CASRRDRGTGELFF; DNA: TGTGCCAGCAGGCGGGACAGGGGAACCGGGGAGCTGTTTTTT; size: NA; V: TRBV12-3/TRBV12-4; D: TRBD1; J: TRBJ2-2
CDR3: CASSSLGGVGYTF; DNA: TGTGCCAGCAGCTCGCTCGGGGGCGTTGGCTACACCTTC; size: NA; V: TRBV7-9; D: NA; J: TRBJ1-2
CDR3: CASSADRPPYNEQFF; DNA: TGTGCCAGCAGTGCCGACAGACCGCCCTACAATGAGCAGTTCTTC; size: NA; V: TRBV2; D: NA; J: TRBJ2-1
CDR3: CASSYPDPEQFF; DNA: TGTGCCAGCAGTTATCCAGACCCCGAGCAGTTCTTC; size: few; V: TRBV6-2/TRBV6-3; D: NA; J: TRBJ2-1
CDR3: CACILDHNEQFF; DNA: TGTGCCTGTATTCTGGACCACAATGAGCAGTTCTTC; size: NA; V: TRBV30; D: NA; J: TRBJ2-1
CDR3: CASSQVTSNQPQHF; DNA: TGCGCCAGCAGCCAAGTGACTAGCAATCAGCCCCAGCATTTT; size: few; V: TRBV4-1; D: NA; J: TRBJ1-5
CDR3: CSVEGRRSMDRDNGYTF; DNA: TGCAGCGTTGAAGGTAGAAGATCTATGGACAGGGACAATGGCTACACCTTC; size: few; V: TRBV29-1; D: TRBD1; J: TRBJ1-2
CDR3: CASSPKERSTDTQYF; DNA: TGTGCCAGCAGCCCGAAGGAGCGGAGCACAGATACGCAGTATTTT; size: NA; V: TRBV5-4; D: NA; J: TRBJ2-3
CDR3: CSANPSGRDTQYF; DNA: NA; size: few; V: TRBV20-1; D: NA; J: TRBJ2-3
CDR3: CASSPVANPSVYGYTF; DNA: TGTGCCAGCTCACCAGTGGCGAACCCGAGCGTCTATGGCTACACCTTC; size: NA; V: TRBV18; D: NA; J: TRBJ1-2
CDR3: CASRFRRVAGLTGELFF; DNA: TGTGCCAGCAGGTTCCGTCGAGTAGCGGGGTTAACCGGGGAGCTGTTTTTT; size: NA; V: TRBV12-3/TRBV12-4; D: TRBD2; J: TRBJ2-2
CDR3: CASSLVPGGSYEQYF; DNA: TGCGCCAGCAGCTTGGTCCCGGGGGGGTCCTACGAGCAGTACTTC; size: NA; V: TRBV5-1; D: TRBD2; J: TRBJ2-7
CDR3: CAWSVTGNQETQYF; DNA: TGTGCCTGGAGTGTCACAGGGAACCAAGAGACCCAGTACTTC; size: few; V: TRBV30; D: NA; J: TRBJ2-5
CDR3: CSVRGGQGSYNEQFF; DNA: TGCAGCGTTCGAGGGGGACAGGGTTCCTACAATGAGCAGTTCTTC; size: NA; V: TRBV29-1; D: TRBD1; J: TRBJ2-1
CDR3: CASRSGQGIQPQHF; DNA: TGTGCCAGCAGGTCGGGACAGGGTATTCAGCCCCAGCATTTT; size: few; V: TRBV12-3/TRBV12-4; D: TRBD1; J: TRBJ1-5
CDR3: CASSQEMDTQYF; DNA: TGTGCCAGCAGCCAAGAGATGGATACGCAGTATTTT; size: NA; V: TRBV4-2; D: NA; J: TRBJ2-3